The rows below give T cell receptor beta chains drawn from one sample of a study of blood T cell repertoires in COVID-19. The protocol was immunoSEQ multiplex PCR, while the TCRdb copy is restricted to in-frame clones and leaves out a portion. The sample records more than 85,000 clones, 70% to 90% being singletons. The sample consisted of peripheral blood. The receptors were sampled from an elderly woman with acute or convalescent COVID-19. Each CDR3 is given with its conserved first and last residue. Each record gives: clone size, V gene, J gene, D gene, CDR3 protein, CDR3 DNA. The D gene is left open where the match is weak. Clone size is not always given. Where it is, it says once, few, many or a class for expanded clones.

clone size: NA; V gene: TRBV6-5; J gene: TRBJ1-6; D gene: TRBD1; CDR3 protein: CASSSHRGLINSPLHF; CDR3 DNA: TGTGCCAGCAGTTCTCACAGGGGGCTAATTAATTCACCCCTCCACTTT
clone size: NA; V gene: TRBV7-2; J gene: TRBJ2-1; D gene: TRBD2; CDR3 protein: CASSPLRERHDEQFF; CDR3 DNA: TGTGCCAGCAGCCCCCTGCGGGAGCGTCACGATGAGCAGTTCTTC
clone size: once; V gene: TRBV5-1; J gene: TRBJ2-1; D gene: TRBD1; CDR3 protein: CASSLTGMGPNEQFF; CDR3 DNA: TGCGCCAGCAGCCTGACAGGGATGGGCCCGAATGAGCAGTTCTTC
clone size: NA; V gene: TRBV21-1; J gene: TRBJ2-7; D gene: NA; CDR3 protein: CASSKAPGQVSPLYEQYF; CDR3 DNA: TGTGCCAGCAGCAAAGCCCCGGGACAGGTTTCCCCCCTCTACGAGCAGTACTTC
clone size: once; V gene: TRBV27; J gene: TRBJ2-5; D gene: NA; CDR3 protein: CASSSAGFKTQYF; CDR3 DNA: TGTGCCAGCAGTTCTGCGGGATTTAAGACCCAGTACTTC
clone size: NA; V gene: TRBV4-3; J gene: TRBJ2-2; D gene: NA; CDR3 protein: CASSQVTNTGELFF; CDR3 DNA: TGCGCCAGCAGCCAAGTTACGAACACCGGGGAGCTGTTTTTT
clone size: NA; V gene: TRBV18; J gene: TRBJ1-2; D gene: NA; CDR3 protein: CASSPQGGDYGYTF; CDR3 DNA: TGTGCCAGCTCACCGCAGGGTGGGGACTATGGCTACACCTTC
clone size: NA; V gene: TRBV28; J gene: TRBJ1-2; D gene: TRBD1; CDR3 protein: CASTLGGTGPDYGYTF; CDR3 DNA: TGTGCCAGCACTTTGGGAGGGACAGGGCCGGACTATGGCTACACCTTC
clone size: NA; V gene: TRBV28; J gene: TRBJ2-2; D gene: NA; CDR3 protein: CASGLTANTGELFF; CDR3 DNA: TGTGCCAGCGGGTTGACTGCGAACACCGGGGAGCTGTTTTTT
clone size: NA; V gene: TRBV7-9; J gene: TRBJ2-3; D gene: TRBD1; CDR3 protein: CASSVRSGGARDTQYF; CDR3 DNA: TGTGCCAGCAGCGTTAGGTCAGGGGGCGCCCGGGATACGCAGTATTTT
clone size: once; V gene: TRBV28; J gene: TRBJ1-2; D gene: NA; CDR3 protein: CASTPGQFYGYTF; CDR3 DNA: TGTGCCAGCACCCCCGGACAGTTTTATGGCTACACCTTC
clone size: NA; V gene: TRBV21-1; J gene: TRBJ2-1; D gene: NA; CDR3 protein: CASSNDGRGSYNEQFF; CDR3 DNA: TGTGCCAGCAGCAACGACGGGAGGGGCTCCTACAATGAGCAGTTCTTC